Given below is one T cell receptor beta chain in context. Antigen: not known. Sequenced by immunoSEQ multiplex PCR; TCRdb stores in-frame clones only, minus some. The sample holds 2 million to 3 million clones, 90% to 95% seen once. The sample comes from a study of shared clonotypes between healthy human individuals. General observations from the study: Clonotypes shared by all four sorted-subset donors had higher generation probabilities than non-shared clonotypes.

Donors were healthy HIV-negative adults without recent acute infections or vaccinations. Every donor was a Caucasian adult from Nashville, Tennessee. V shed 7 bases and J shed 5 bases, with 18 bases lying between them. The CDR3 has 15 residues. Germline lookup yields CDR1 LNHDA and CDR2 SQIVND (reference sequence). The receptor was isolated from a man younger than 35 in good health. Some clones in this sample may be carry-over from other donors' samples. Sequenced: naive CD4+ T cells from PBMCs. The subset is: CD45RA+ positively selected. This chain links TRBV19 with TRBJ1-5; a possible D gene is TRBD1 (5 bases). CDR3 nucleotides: TGTGCCAGTACGGACACCGGCAGGGTATATCAGCCCCAGCATTTT. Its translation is CASTDTGRVYQPQHF. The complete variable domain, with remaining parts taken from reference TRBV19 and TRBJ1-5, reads DGGITQSPKYLFRKEGQNVTLSCEQNLNHDAMYWYRQDPGQGLRLIYYSQIVNDFQKGDIAEGYSVSREKKESFPLTVTSAQKNPTAFYLCASTDTGRVYQPQHFGDGTRLSIL.